These 20 T cell receptor beta chains were all obtained from the same sample, sequenced in a study of Ad26.COV2.S vaccination and SARS-CoV-2 variants (dated by TCRdb to about 2021). What the treatment or condition label conveys for this sample: roughly 18 received Ad26.COV2.S at low or high dose, single or two shots; about five received placebo; per-sample allocation not given. For vaccine and placebo recipients, the sequenced repertoires came from samples collected on day 63 after the first injection. The library was produced with the immunoSEQ multiplex PCR assay. TCRdb obtained this table from immuneACCESS and retained in-frame rearrangements with V and J assigned. These tables miss some clones; where compared with another copy, unresolved V genes account for less than half of the shortfall, and the remainder is unexplained. Recorded for this sample are about 350,000 clones; 86% of them occurred a single time. The top ten hold over 8.5% of the sample.

Sequencing used peripheral blood, obtained in a trial of Ad26.COV2.S vaccine versus placebo. Every receptor here comes from a person between 18 and 59 years old who received the Ad26.COV2.S COVID-19 vaccine or a placebo.

The chain joins TRBV2 to TRBJ1-1; 8 bases match TRBD1. Germline-derived CDR1 and CDR2 are SNHLY and FYNNEI. This CDR3 spans 15 amino acids. The ends lost 11 bases at V and 3 bases at J; junction bases unmatched: 14. As DNA, the CDR3 is TGTGCCGCCAAAGGGCAGGGGGCATGGGACACTGAAGCTTTCTTT. The encoded protein is CAAKGQGAWDTEAFF.

The chain employs TRBV7-9 and TRBJ2-5; TRBD1 aligns across 8 bases. Trimming at V came to 4 bases and at J to 5 bases, leaving 15 bases not matched to a gene. This CDR3 has 17 residues. Germline loops: CDR1 SEHNR, CDR2 FQNEAQ (reference sequence). CDR3 region: CASSYFVAPGGEETQYF. CDR3 in DNA: TGTGCCAGCAGCTACTTCGTAGCCCCAGGGGGCGAGGAGACCCAGTACTTC.

The chain employs TRBV7-2 and TRBJ1-2; TRBD1 is a possible D gene (6 bases). In germline, CDR1 is SGHTA, CDR2 FQGNSA. Deletions cut 5 bases from V and 8 bases from J, with 21 bases between. The CDR3 contains 15 residues. The CDR3 spells CASSVGQTRGGGYTF. DNA of the CDR3: TGTGCCAGCAGCGTAGGTCAGACCAGGGGTGGAGGCTACACCTTC.

The rearrangement joins TRBV30 to TRBJ1-3; a weak D match, TRBD1 (5 bases). The germline V gene encodes CDR1 GTSNPN and CDR2 SVGIG (reference sequence). Deletions cut 0 bases from V and 1 base from J, with 13 bases between. The CDR3 has 16 amino acids. The CDR3 bases are TGTGCCTGGAGTGTTGGGGGACCGCGATCTGGAAACACCATATATTTT. Protein product: CAWSVGGPRSGNTIYF.

The V and J genes are TRBV27 and TRBJ1-6; 9 bases map to TRBD1. Germline V lookup: CDR1 MNHEY, CDR2 SMNVEV (reference sequence). The CDR3 length is 15 residues. Germline trimming cut 3 bases from V and 5 bases from J; bases unmatched to any gene: 2. In DNA form, the CDR3 reads TGTGCCAGCAGTTTGCGGACAGGGGATAATTCACCCCTCCACTTT. Amino acids: CASSLRTGDNSPLHF.

This clone has a handful of counts. The chain couples TRBV12-3 or TRBV12-4 to TRBJ2-7; D is ambiguous. This CDR3 is built from 13 residues. Trimming left V 2 bases short and J 7 bases short, with 12 bases between. The CDR3 region is CASSLIVLREQYF. The CDR3 bases are TGTGCCAGCAGTTTAATAGTGCTTAGGGAGCAGTACTTC.

This chain joins TRBV7-2 and TRBJ2-4; 7 bases line up with TRBD2. The germline V gene has CDR1 SGHTA and CDR2 FQGNSA. This CDR3 is 18 amino acids long. The J segment lost 2 bases and the V segment lost 4 bases, leaving 14 bases of the junction unmatched. The CDR3 reads CASSSRSSSLAPKNIQYF. The DNA for the CDR3 is TGTGCCAGCAGCTCAAGGTCCTCCTCACTAGCGCCCAAAAACATTCAGTACTTC.

V is TRBV12-3 or TRBV12-4 and J is TRBJ2-7; D is ambiguous. The CDR3 is 12 amino acids. The V end lost 4 bases, the J end lost 3 bases, and 7 bases lay between the germline ends. The CDR3 DNA reads TGTGCCAGCAGTTGGGGTTTCTACGAGCAGTACTTC. This sequence encodes CASSWGFYEQYF.

The gene calls are TRBV9 and TRBJ2-3; D is uncertain. This CDR3 region has 13 residues. Deletions cut 6 bases from V and 5 bases from J, with 13 bases between. Germline V lookup: CDR1 SGDLS, CDR2 YYNGEE. DNA for the CDR3: TGTGCCAGCAACTGGCCGGGCCAAGATACGCAGTATTTT. It encodes CASNWPGQDTQYF.

The V call is TRBV27, the J call TRBJ2-1; TRBD2 aligns across 14 bases. The CDR3 covers 17 residues. V trimming: 11 bases; J trimming: 4 bases; junction bases outside the gene matches: 13. Germline V gene lookup returns CDR1 MNHEY and CDR2 SMNVEV (reference sequence). CDR3 in DNA: TGTGCCTCCCTGGGGACTAGCGGGAGTTGGGCTTACAATGAGCAGTTCTTC. Residues: CASLGTSGSWAYNEQFF.

This clone was seen a few times. This sequence joins TRBV7-8 and TRBJ1-1, with TRBD1 matching 10 bases. The CDR3 sequence is 16 residues long. Germline assignment: CDR1 SGHVS and CDR2 FQNEAQ. Trimming took 5 bases from V and 5 from J; bases not matched to a gene: 11. The CDR3 DNA sequence: TGTGCCAGCAGCCTAAGACAGGGGGCGAGGGATACTGAAGCTTTCTTT. This codes for CASSLRQGARDTEAFF.

This sequence joins TRBV12-3 or TRBV12-4 and TRBJ2-1; no clear D. The CDR3 is made up of 12 amino acids. The V and J ends lost 7 bases and 4 bases respectively, with 8 bases between them. The CDR3 nucleotides are TGTGCCAGCAAAGACGGGTACAATGAGCAGTTCTTC. It is translated as CASKDGYNEQFF.

The J gene is TRBJ1-1, the V gene TRBV28; 9 bases match TRBD1. This CDR3 is 15 amino acids long. Germline CDR1 MDHEN, CDR2 SYDVKM. The V segment lost 5 bases and the J segment 3 bases; nucleotides outside the gene matches: 7. The CDR3: CASSQNRGLDTEAFF. In DNA, the CDR3 is TGTGCCAGCAGTCAAAACAGGGGGCTGGACACTGAAGCTTTCTTT. The full variable domain, its missing parts supplied by reference TRBV28 and TRBJ1-1, is DVKVTQSSRYLVKRTGEKVFLECVQDMDHENMFWYRQDPGLGLRLIYFSYDVKMKEKGDIPEGYSVSREKKERFSLILESASTNQTSMYLCASSQNRGLDTEAFFGQGTRLTVV.

This clone was seen once. V gene TRBV6-2 or TRBV6-3 combines with J gene TRBJ2-5; the match to TRBD2 covers 11 bases. J was trimmed by 4 bases and V by 4 bases; bases with no gene match: 8. The CDR3 has 16 amino acids. Germline values: CDR1 MNHEY, CDR2 SVGEGT. CDR3 sequence reads: CASSFDSGGARETQYF. DNA for the CDR3: TGTGCCAGCAGTTTTGATAGCGGGGGGGCGAGAGAGACCCAGTACTTC.

The genes are TRBV11-3 and TRBJ2-2; 8 positions match TRBD2. CDR1 and CDR2 from the germline V gene are SGHNT and YENEEA. This CDR3 is 16 amino acids long. V gave up 1 base and J gave up 0 bases; unmatched junction bases: 1. CDR3 sequence (DNA): TGTGCCAGCAGCTTAGGCGGGGGGACGAACACCGGGGAGCTGTTTTTT. Translating it yields CASSLGGGTNTGELFF. Looking up the rest from reference TRBV11-3 and TRBJ2-2 gives the full variable domain: EAGVVQSPRYKIIEKKQPVAFWCNPISGHNTLYWYLQNLGQGPELLIRYENEEAVDDSQLPKDRFSAERLKGVDSTLKIQPAELGDSAVYLCASSLGGGTNTGELFFGEGSRLTVL.

The rearrangement joins TRBV4-1 to TRBJ2-3; 12 bases map to TRBD2. V lost 0 bases to trimming and J lost 7 bases; unmatched junction nucleotides: 8. The CDR3 consists of 17 residues. Germline-derived CDR1 and CDR2 are MGHRA and YSYEKL. CDR3 protein: CASSQDQTSGGPYTQYF. The CDR3 nucleotides are TGCGCCAGCAGCCAAGATCAGACTAGCGGGGGACCCTATACGCAGTATTTT.

CDR3 amino acids: CASSIQGPGNTIYF. In DNA, the CDR3 is TGTGCCAGCAGCATACAGGGACCTGGAAACACCATATATTTT. The rearrangement links TRBV7-9 to TRBJ1-3, with D perhaps matching TRBD1 (6 bases). This CDR3 spans 14 amino acids. The V end lost 5 bases, the J end lost 2 bases, and 10 bases lay between the germline ends. The germline CDR1 and CDR2 sequences are SEHNR and FQNEAQ (reference sequence).

A note on this clone: The junction departs from germline at one end; a sequencing error may be responsible. V is TRBV7-7 and J is TRBJ2-5; a possible D gene is TRBD2 (5 bases). The CDR3 extends over 15 amino acids. Germline loops: CDR1 SSHAT, CDR2 FNYEAQ (reference sequence). The CDR3 DNA is TGTGCTAGCAGCGAAGGCGAGGGTGGTCAAGAGACCCAGTACTTC. Amino acid sequence: CASSEGEGGQETQYF.

This clone was seen a handful of times. This chain joins TRBV10-3 and TRBJ1-5; D remains ambiguous. The length of the CDR3 is 14 residues. V was pared by 6 bases and J by 3 bases, with 12 bases between. Per germline, CDR1 ENHRY and CDR2 SYGVKD. The CDR3 region is CAISKSGDNQPQHF. CDR3 in DNA: TGTGCCATCAGCAAGAGCGGGGACAATCAGCCCCAGCATTTT.

The V call is TRBV2, the J call TRBJ1-6; no definite D call. The germline CDR1 and CDR2 sequences are SNHLY and FYNNEI. The ends were cut back, 3 bases at V and 7 bases at J, with 10 bases in the middle. The CDR3 spans 14 residues. The CDR3 DNA reads TGTGCCAGCAGTGATGGGCTCTCCAATTCACCCCTCCACTTT. As protein: CASSDGLSNSPLHF.